The 25 T cell receptor beta chains reported below all come from one sample, sequenced in a study of vaccination effects on CD4 cells after COVID-19. No antigens are known for them. ViraFEST expansion of antigen-specific CD4+ T cells with viral peptide pools preceded sequencing. When less than 11 days of culture had elapsed, CD4+ T cells were isolated. Among the vaccine recipients, none had a prior SARS-CoV-2 infection, and nucleocapsid antibodies were negative. Produced via immunoSEQ multiplex PCR; TCRdb's table is partial and in-frame only. The sample shows fewer than 25,000 clones, 70% to 80% of them seen only once. Sequences were derived from CD4+ T cells from PBMCs cultured with HCoV-OC43 spike peptides, sampled before COVID-19 vaccination. Subset given: HCoV-OC43 spike overlapping peptide pool stimulation. The receptors derive from a human donor who received a COVID-19 vaccine.

The chain carries TRBV21-1 and TRBJ1-2; TRBD1, as called in the table, went unchecked against the DNA. TRBV21-1 corresponds to a pseudogene. The CDR3 totals 16 residues. CDR3 region: CASSKLRRGQVYGYTF. In DNA form, the CDR3 reads TGTGCCAGCAGCAAACTGCGCAGGGGGCAGGTCTATGGCTACACCTTC.

The chain joins TRBV28 to TRBJ2-5; D uncertain. Germline V lookup: CDR1 MDHEN, CDR2 SYDVKM. The V gene lost 6 bases and the J gene lost 1 base, with 3 bases spanning the gap. The CDR3 contains 11 residues. The CDR3 here is CASRSQETQYF. The CDR3 DNA reads as TGTGCCAGCAGGTCCCAAGAGACCCAGTACTTC. Full variable domain (remainder filled in from reference TRBV28 and TRBJ2-5): DVKVTQSSRYLVKRTGEKVFLECVQDMDHENMFWYRQDPGLGLRLIYFSYDVKMKEKGDIPEGYSVSREKKERFSLILESASTNQTSMYLCASRSQETQYFGPGTRLLVL.

The CDR3 loop reads CASSYSTGGPWKTQYF. The CDR3 nucleotides are TGTGCCAGCAGTTACTCGACAGGGGGCCCCTGGAAGACCCAGTACTTC. This rearrangement joins TRBV6-5 to TRBJ2-5, with TRBD1 identical over 10 bases. J gave up 6 bases and V 0 bases, and 7 bases lay outside the gene matches. The germline CDR1 and CDR2 sequences are MNHEY and SVGAGI. The CDR3 totals 16 residues.

In DNA form, the CDR3 reads TGTGCCAGCGCAGACAGGGAGCGGTCACCCCTCCACTTT. It yields the protein CASADRERSPLHF. The chain couples TRBV5-6 to TRBJ1-6; TRBD1 agrees at 7 bases. CDR1 is SGHDT and CDR2 is YYEEEE in the germline V gene. This CDR3 has 13 amino acids. J lost 10 bases, V lost 7 bases, and 8 bases had no gene match.

The rearrangement joins TRBV7-9 to TRBJ2-7; D could derive from TRBD1 or TRBD2 (6 bases each). This CDR3 spans 18 amino acids. Trimming took 1 base from V and 2 from J, leaving 21 bases between them. Germline CDR1 SEHNR, CDR2 FQNEAQ (reference sequence). The CDR3, as DNA: TGTGCCAGCAGCTTAGAGGGGGGAGATAGAACGTTCGCCTACGAGCAGTACTTC. Its translation is CASSLEGGDRTFAYEQYF.

The chain couples TRBV11-3 to TRBJ2-6; a possible D gene is TRBD1 (6 bases). The CDR3 spans 15 residues. The V and J ends lost 4 bases and 2 bases respectively, with 9 bases between them. Germline assignment: CDR1 SGHNT and CDR2 YENEEA. CDR3 nucleotide sequence: TGTGCCAGCAGCTCGGACAGAACTGGGGCCAACGTCCTGACTTTC. Translation: CASSSDRTGANVLTF.

The chain links TRBV7-6 to TRBJ2-6, with a tentative D call TRBD2 (5 bases). Germline CDR1 and CDR2: SGHVS and FNYEAQ. Trimming left V 5 bases short and J 0 bases short, with 11 bases between. The CDR3 runs to 16 residues. CDR3 bases: TGTGCCAGCAGCACGCGACGGGGCTCTGGGGCCAACGTCCTGACTTTC. Amino acids: CASSTRRGSGANVLTF.

The DNA of the CDR3 is TGTGCCAGCAGCCTACGGACTAGCGGGAGCTCCTACAATGAGCAGTTCTTC. This encodes CASSLRTSGSSYNEQFF. The V call is TRBV5-6, the J call TRBJ2-1; 13 bases agree with TRBD2. CDR1 is SGHDT, CDR2 YYEEEE, per germline. J gave up 0 bases and V 4 bases, and 4 bases lay outside the gene matches. This CDR3 region has 17 residues.

The chain links TRBV19 to TRBJ1-2, with 8 bases identical to TRBD1. J gave up 6 bases and V 7 bases, and 10 bases lay outside the gene matches. The germline V gene encodes CDR1 LNHDA and CDR2 SQIVND (reference sequence). This CDR3 spans 14 amino acids. As DNA, the CDR3 is TGTGCCAGTACCATAGCAGTGACAGGGGATGGCTACACCTTC. This sequence encodes CASTIAVTGDGYTF.

The rearrangement uses TRBV6-1 and TRBJ2-5, with 15 bases lining up with TRBD2. J was trimmed by 5 bases and V by 4 bases; bases with no gene match: 8. Germline-derived CDR1 and CDR2 are MNHNS and SASEGT. This CDR3 has 17 amino acids. Here the CDR3 DNA reads TGTGCCAGCAGTGGACCGGGACTAGCGGGGGGTGGTGAGACCCAGTACTTC. It specifies CASSGPGLAGGGETQYF.

V and J are TRBV5-4 and TRBJ2-7; the match to TRBD2 covers 8 bases. This CDR3 has 14 residues. The J segment lost 5 bases and the V segment lost 3 bases, leaving 7 bases of the junction unmatched. Per the germline V gene, CDR1 is SGHNT and CDR2 is YYREEE (reference sequence). The CDR3 is CASSSLDGGDEQYF. The CDR3 coding sequence is TGTGCCAGCAGCTCGCTGGACGGGGGGGACGAGCAGTACTTC. Looking up the rest from reference TRBV5-4 and TRBJ2-7 gives the full variable domain: ETGVTQSPTHLIKTRGQQVTLRCSSQSGHNTVSWYQQALGQGPQFIFQYYREEENGRGNFPPRFSGLQFPNYSSELNVNALELDDSALYLCASSSLDGGDEQYFGPGTRLTVT.

The chain combines TRBV19 with TRBJ1-6, with D possibly being TRBD1 (6 bases). The CDR3 sequence is 15 residues long. Trimming took 3 bases from V and 7 from J, leaving 13 bases between them. The germline CDR1 and CDR2 sequences are LNHDA and SQIVND (reference sequence). Written as DNA, the CDR3 is TGTGCCAGTAGTATGGGAGACAGGATCAATTCACCCCTCCACTTT. It translates to CASSMGDRINSPLHF.

The chain uses TRBV7-8 and TRBJ2-7, with TRBD2 identical over 10 bases. Germline loops: CDR1 SGHVS, CDR2 FQNEAQ. Trimming cost V 8 bases and J 3 bases; bases outside gene matches: 7. CDR3 length equals 14 residues. As DNA, the CDR3 is TGTGCCAGCCGACCGGCTAGCGGGAGCTACGAGCAGTACTTC. Encoded protein: CASRPASGSYEQYF.

The chain combines TRBV5-1 with TRBJ2-3, with D possibly being TRBD2 (7 bases). V lost 0 bases and J 8 bases, leaving 16 bases between the germline ends. The CDR3 is made up of 15 amino acids. CDR1 is SGHRS, CDR2 YFSETQ, per germline. This chain's CDR3 is CASSLVGGRPGTQYF. As DNA, the CDR3 is TGCGCCAGCAGCTTGGTGGGGGGGCGCCCTGGTACGCAGTATTTT.

The V gene is TRBV6-5, the J gene TRBJ1-6; possibly TRBD1 for D (5 bases). This CDR3 comprises 15 residues. Trimming took off 6 bases at V and 8 bases at J, with 17 bases between the two ends. CDR1 and CDR2 (germline): MNHEY, SVGAGI. CDR3 sequence: CASRKNRSGYSPLHF. The CDR3 nucleotides read TGTGCCAGCAGAAAAAACAGGTCTGGTTATTCACCCCTCCACTTT.

V gene TRBV27 combines with J gene TRBJ2-1, with no clear D. Trimming shortened V by 5 bases and J by 9 bases, and 14 bases separated the two germline ends. Germline values: CDR1 MNHEY, CDR2 SMNVEV (reference sequence). The CDR3 extends over 13 amino acids. The CDR3 DNA sequence: TGTGCCAGCAGTCCCCTCCTTAGTGGTGAGCAGTTCTTC. Translation: CASSPLLSGEQFF.

This clone was counted only a few times. CDR3 in DNA: TGTGCCACCAGCAGAGTCAGGGGGCTGGGGCTGAACACTGAAGCTTTCTTT. Its protein product is CATSRVRGLGLNTEAFF. The rearrangement uses TRBV15 and TRBJ1-1, with 8 nucleotides matching TRBD1. J gave up 0 bases and V 1 base, and 7 bases lay outside the gene matches. The CDR3 sequence is 17 residues long. CDR1 LNHNV and CDR2 YYDKDF come from the germline V gene (reference sequence). Using reference TRBV15 and TRBJ1-1 for the parts outside the CDR3, the full variable domain is DAMVIQNPRYQVTQFGKPVTLSCSQTLNHNVMYWYQQKSSQAPKLLFHYYDKDFNNEADTPDNFQSRRPNTSFCFLDIRSPGLGDTAMYLCATSRVRGLGLNTEAFFGQGTRLTVV.

This chain links TRBV6-5 with TRBJ1-1; D is uncertain. V was pared by 0 bases and J by 3 bases, with 14 bases between. Looked up from germline, CDR1 is MNHEY and CDR2 is SVGAGI. The CDR3 spans 16 residues. This CDR3 reads CASSYSPRGSHTEAFF. Here the CDR3 DNA reads TGTGCCAGCAGTTACTCGCCTCGGGGATCTCACACTGAAGCTTTCTTT.

This clone has a single count. This chain connects TRBV7-9 to TRBJ2-7; 7 nucleotides line up with TRBD2. CDR3 length: 14 residues. Germline V CDR1 and CDR2: SEHNR, FQNEAQ (reference sequence). V lost 0 bases, J lost 6 bases, and 5 bases stayed unmatched. The CDR3 region has the DNA TGTGCCAGCAGCTTAGCGGGGGGGAGAGGCGAGCAGTACTTC. It specifies CASSLAGGRGEQYF.

The chain recombines TRBV27 with TRBJ2-2, with 10 bases matching TRBD2. Per the germline V gene, CDR1 is MNHEY and CDR2 is SMNVEV (reference sequence). The CDR3 runs 15 residues. Losses at the gene ends were 3 bases for V and 7 bases for J; bases not matched to a gene: 5. The DNA of the CDR3 is TGTGCCAGCAGTTTCAGCGGGGGGGCCCTCGGGGAGCTGTTTTTT. This sequence encodes CASSFSGGALGELFF.

The chain couples TRBV7-9 to TRBJ1-2, with no clear D. V lost 5 bases, J lost 8 bases, and 12 bases lay in between. The CDR3 has 12 amino acids. Germline CDR1 SEHNR, CDR2 FQNEAQ (reference sequence). CDR3 loop: CASSPFGGGYTF. The CDR3 bases are TGTGCCAGCAGCCCCTTTGGAGGGGGCTACACCTTC.

The table lists this clone with a few counts. The V gene is TRBV19, the J gene TRBJ1-5; TRBD1 matches at 7 bases. V trimming: 8 bases; J trimming: 4 bases; junction bases outside the gene matches: 11. There are 15 residues in the CDR3. Germline V gives CDR1 LNHDA, CDR2 SQIVND (reference sequence). The CDR3, as DNA: TGTGCCAGTTCCCAGGTGGGGGACAGAAATCAGCCCCAGCATTTT. Protein sequence: CASSQVGDRNQPQHF.

The rearrangement joins TRBV5-4 to TRBJ1-3; 7 bases match TRBD1. This CDR3 has 15 amino acids. The V gene end was trimmed by 0 bases and the J gene end by 3 bases; junction bases not matched to a gene: 3. CDR1 and CDR2 (germline): SGHNT, YYREEE (reference sequence). CDR3 coding DNA: TGTGCCAGCAGCTTGGCAGGGGGTGGTGGAAACACCATATATTTT. Its translation: CASSLAGGGGNTIYF. The whole variable domain, remainder taken from reference TRBV5-4 and TRBJ1-3, is ETGVTQSPTHLIKTRGQQVTLRCSSQSGHNTVSWYQQALGQGPQFIFQYYREEENGRGNFPPRFSGLQFPNYSSELNVNALELDDSALYLCASSLAGGGGNTIYFGEGSWLTVV.

The chain joins TRBV3-1 (or the pseudogene TRBV3-2) to TRBJ1-3, with no clear D. V gave up 0 bases and J gave up 4 bases, with 10 bases separating them. This CDR3 is built from 15 residues. Germline assignment: CDR1 LGHDT and CDR2 YNNKEL (reference sequence). The DNA for the CDR3 is TGTGCCAGCAGCCAAGAAGAGTATTTGGGAAACACCATATATTTT. This sequence encodes CASSQEEYLGNTIYF.

The chain joins TRBV6-6 to TRBJ1-5; a possible D gene is TRBD1 (6 bases). The CDR3 spans 16 residues. Germline V lookup: CDR1 MNHNY, CDR2 SVGAGI (reference sequence). Trimming cost V 5 bases and J 3 bases, with 17 bases left between them. CDR3 DNA: TGTGCCAGCAGTCCTACAGGGTTTGGAACCAATCAGCCCCAGCATTTT. Its translation is CASSPTGFGTNQPQHF.